The rows below give T cell receptor beta chains drawn from one sample of a study of shared clonotypes between healthy human individuals. Sequencing was performed with immunoSEQ multiplex PCR; in TCRdb, only in-frame clones are kept and a portion is missing. This sample has 2 million to 2.5 million clones; about 93% occur once, and the top ten carry roughly 1.7%. Sequencing used naive CD8+ T cells from PBMCs. Source of these receptors: a man aged 18 to 29 in good health. Some clones in this sample may be carry-over from other donors' samples. CDR3s include the opening cysteine and the closing phenylalanine or tryptophan. The order of the fields is J gene, D gene, clone size, V gene, CDR3 protein, CDR3 DNA. The D gene is left open where the match is weak. Clone size appears in some rows only: once, few, many, or a class for an expanded clone.

J gene: TRBJ2-1
D gene: .
clone size: .
V gene: TRBV6-6
CDR3 protein: CASLTSDKLGNEQFF
CDR3 DNA: TGTGCCAGCCTTACCTCCGATAAACTGGGCAATGAGCAGTTCTTC

J gene: TRBJ1-1
D gene: .
clone size: .
V gene: TRBV5-6
CDR3 protein: CASSLAGKNTEAFF
CDR3 DNA: TGTGCCAGCAGCTTGGCAGGCAAGAACACTGAAGCTTTCTTT

J gene: TRBJ1-5
D gene: .
clone size: .
V gene: TRBV27
CDR3 protein: CASSLQMASNQPQHF
CDR3 DNA: TGTGCCAGCAGTTTACAGATGGCTTCCAATCAGCCCCAGCATTTT

J gene: TRBJ1-4
D gene: TRBD1
clone size: .
V gene: TRBV5-1
CDR3 protein: CASSLEGTGIDVDEKLFF
CDR3 DNA: TGCGCCAGCAGCTTGGAGGGGACAGGGATAGATGTTGATGAAAAACTGTTTTTT

J gene: TRBJ2-1
D gene: TRBD2
clone size: .
V gene: TRBV7-2
CDR3 protein: CASSLDRLAGYNEQFF
CDR3 DNA: TGTGCCAGCAGCTTAGACAGACTAGCGGGGTACAATGAGCAGTTCTTC

J gene: TRBJ1-5
D gene: .
clone size: few
V gene: TRBV7-9
CDR3 protein: CASSLASQPQHF
CDR3 DNA: TGTGCCAGCAGCTTAGCAAGTCAGCCCCAGCATTTT

J gene: TRBJ2-2
D gene: .
clone size: .
V gene: TRBV11-3
CDR3 protein: CASSGGERTGELFF
CDR3 DNA: TGTGCCAGCAGCGGAGGGGAGCGCACCGGGGAGCTGTTTTTT

J gene: TRBJ2-7
D gene: .
clone size: once
V gene: TRBV4-1
CDR3 protein: CASSYRDTYEQYF
CDR3 DNA: TGCGCCAGCAGCTACCGGGACACCTACGAGCAGTACTTC

J gene: TRBJ2-3
D gene: .
clone size: .
V gene: TRBV7-8
CDR3 protein: CASSWDFTDTQYF
CDR3 DNA: TGTGCCAGCAGCTGGGACTTCACAGATACGCAGTATTTT

J gene: TRBJ2-1
D gene: .
clone size: .
V gene: TRBV5-1
CDR3 protein: CASSLYGTASSYNEQFF
CDR3 DNA: TGCGCCAGCAGCTTGTATGGGACGGCGAGCTCCTACAATGAGCAGTTCTTC

J gene: TRBJ2-1
D gene: TRBD2
clone size: .
V gene: TRBV5-8
CDR3 protein: CASSPWTSGGYNEQFF
CDR3 DNA: TGTGCCAGCAGCCCATGGACTAGCGGGGGGTACAATGAGCAGTTCTTC

J gene: TRBJ2-7
D gene: .
clone size: .
V gene: TRBV18
CDR3 protein: CASSDNRVRAYEQYF
CDR3 DNA: TGTGCCAGCTCAGATAACAGGGTAAGGGCCTACGAGCAGTACTTC

J gene: TRBJ1-2
D gene: .
clone size: .
V gene: TRBV28
CDR3 protein: CASSLLLQGIYGYTF
CDR3 DNA: TGTGCCAGCAGTTTGCTACTACAGGGAATATATGGCTACACCTTC

J gene: TRBJ2-7
D gene: TRBD1
clone size: .
V gene: TRBV7-9
CDR3 protein: CASSLGGTGYHEQYF
CDR3 DNA: TGTGCCAGCAGCTTAGGTGGGACAGGGTACCACGAGCAGTACTTC

J gene: TRBJ2-7
D gene: TRBD1
clone size: .
V gene: TRBV6-1
CDR3 protein: CASSEGNTGTGSYEQYF
CDR3 DNA: TGTGCCAGCAGTGAAGGGAATACCGGGACAGGGTCCTACGAGCAGTACTTC

J gene: TRBJ2-1
D gene: TRBD1
clone size: .
V gene: TRBV19
CDR3 protein: CASNTRGQAVYNEQFF
CDR3 DNA: TGTGCCAGTAACACCCGCGGACAGGCGGTCTACAATGAGCAGTTCTTC

J gene: TRBJ2-1
D gene: .
clone size: .
V gene: TRBV25-1
CDR3 protein: CASSYRRGRLNEQFF
CDR3 DNA: TGTGCCAGCAGTTATCGGAGGGGGCGCCTCAATGAGCAGTTCTTC

J gene: TRBJ2-7
D gene: .
clone size: .
V gene: TRBV19
CDR3 protein: CASSIVGATYEQYF
CDR3 DNA: TGTGCCAGTAGTATTGTCGGGGCTACCTACGAGCAGTACTTC

J gene: TRBJ1-2
D gene: .
clone size: .
V gene: TRBV5-6
CDR3 protein: CASSLGRGADSNGYTF
CDR3 DNA: TGTGCCAGCAGCTTGGGGAGGGGCGCCGATTCTAATGGCTACACCTTC

J gene: TRBJ2-7
D gene: TRBD2
clone size: once
V gene: TRBV28
CDR3 protein: CASSLVTSGSSYEQYF
CDR3 DNA: TGTGCCAGCAGTTTAGTGACTAGCGGGAGTTCCTACGAGCAGTACTTC

J gene: TRBJ2-7
D gene: .
clone size: .
V gene: TRBV29-1
CDR3 protein: CSVEDGRGAYEQYF
CDR3 DNA: TGCAGCGTTGAAGATGGCAGGGGGGCCTACGAGCAGTACTTC

J gene: TRBJ2-5
D gene: .
clone size: .
V gene: TRBV23-1
CDR3 protein: CASSQFVPAETQYF
CDR3 DNA: TGCGCCAGCAGTCAATTCGTGCCCGCGGAGACCCAGTACTTC

J gene: TRBJ2-4
D gene: .
clone size: once
V gene: TRBV6-6
CDR3 protein: CASSYSDEGDIQYF
CDR3 DNA: TGTGCCAGCAGTTACTCAGACGAGGGCGACATTCAGTACTTC

J gene: TRBJ2-7
D gene: TRBD1
clone size: .
V gene: TRBV27
CDR3 protein: CASSVMTGSEQYF
CDR3 DNA: TGTGCCAGCAGTGTGATGACAGGGTCCGAGCAGTACTTC

J gene: TRBJ2-5
D gene: .
clone size: .
V gene: TRBV11-2
CDR3 protein: CASSSTEEETQYF
CDR3 DNA: TGTGCCAGCAGCTCCACCGAAGAAGAGACCCAGTACTTC

J gene: TRBJ2-7
D gene: .
clone size: .
V gene: TRBV4-1
CDR3 protein: CASSQGATVRGEQYF
CDR3 DNA: TGCGCCAGCAGCCAAGGGGCGACAGTCCGCGGCGAGCAGTACTTC

J gene: TRBJ1-1
D gene: .
clone size: .
V gene: TRBV21-1
CDR3 protein: CASSNYPGSTEAFF
CDR3 DNA: TGTGCCAGCAGCAATTACCCGGGGTCCACTGAAGCTTTCTTT

J gene: TRBJ2-7
D gene: TRBD2
clone size: .
V gene: TRBV10-2
CDR3 protein: CASSDRDYSYEQYF
CDR3 DNA: TGCGCCAGCAGTGACCGGGACTACTCATACGAGCAGTACTTC

J gene: TRBJ2-1
D gene: TRBD1
clone size: .
V gene: TRBV9
CDR3 protein: CASSVGGTVYNEQFF
CDR3 DNA: TGTGCCAGCAGCGTAGGTGGGACAGTATACAATGAGCAGTTCTTC

J gene: TRBJ1-4
D gene: .
clone size: .
V gene: TRBV4-2
CDR3 protein: CASSPEGRGTNEKLFF
CDR3 DNA: TGTGCCAGCAGCCCTGAGGGGCGGGGGACTAATGAAAAACTGTTTTTT

J gene: TRBJ1-5
D gene: .
clone size: once
V gene: TRBV6-5
CDR3 protein: CASGGAYDQPQHF
CDR3 DNA: TGTGCCAGCGGGGGCGCGTACGATCAGCCCCAGCATTTT

J gene: TRBJ2-5
D gene: TRBD2
clone size: .
V gene: TRBV9
CDR3 protein: CASSSRLAEDRETQYF
CDR3 DNA: TGTGCCAGCAGCAGCAGACTAGCGGAGGACCGGGAGACCCAGTACTTC

J gene: TRBJ2-2
D gene: .
clone size: .
V gene: TRBV4-3
CDR3 protein: CASSPEIPGSTTGELFF
CDR3 DNA: TGCGCCAGCAGCCCTGAAATCCCGGGTTCTACCACCGGGGAGCTGTTTTTT

J gene: TRBJ2-2
D gene: TRBD1
clone size: .
V gene: TRBV7-9
CDR3 protein: CASSSCTGGTGELFF
CDR3 DNA: TGTGCCAGCAGCTCGTGCACAGGGGGCACCGGGGAGCTGTTTTTT

J gene: TRBJ2-3
D gene: .
clone size: .
V gene: TRBV6-4
CDR3 protein: CATRAKGQITSTDTQYF
CDR3 DNA: TGTGCCACCCGAGCGAAGGGGCAGATTACTAGCACAGATACGCAGTATTTT

J gene: TRBJ2-7
D gene: .
clone size: .
V gene: TRBV5-1
CDR3 protein: CASSFHDNYEQYF
CDR3 DNA: TGCGCCAGCAGCTTTCATGATAACTACGAGCAGTACTTC

J gene: TRBJ1-1
D gene: .
clone size: once
V gene: TRBV7-3
CDR3 protein: CASSPDGGTEAFF
CDR3 DNA: TGTGCCAGCAGCCCGGACGGGGGCACTGAAGCTTTCTTT

J gene: TRBJ1-1
D gene: .
clone size: few
V gene: TRBV29-1
CDR3 protein: CSPRVEGGTEAFF
CDR3 DNA: TGCAGCCCTCGCGTTGAGGGAGGTACTGAAGCTTTCTTT

J gene: TRBJ2-5
D gene: .
clone size: .
V gene: TRBV11-2
CDR3 protein: CASSSNTGLFRETQYF
CDR3 DNA: TGTGCCAGCAGCTCCAATACGGGACTGTTTAGGGAGACCCAGTACTTC

J gene: TRBJ2-5
D gene: .
clone size: .
V gene: TRBV9
CDR3 protein: CASSVSGDQETQYF
CDR3 DNA: TGTGCCAGCAGCGTATCGGGGGATCAAGAGACCCAGTACTTC

J gene: TRBJ2-5
D gene: .
clone size: once
V gene: TRBV7-9
CDR3 protein: CASTRSGDQETQYF
CDR3 DNA: TGTGCCAGCACCCGGTCAGGGGACCAAGAGACCCAGTACTTC

J gene: TRBJ2-3
D gene: .
clone size: .
V gene: TRBV6-6
CDR3 protein: CASSYLSTEDTQYF
CDR3 DNA: TGTGCCAGCAGTTACCTTTCTACAGAAGATACGCAGTATTTT

J gene: TRBJ2-1
D gene: TRBD1
clone size: .
V gene: TRBV27
CDR3 protein: CASSLSSVTGYNEQFF
CDR3 DNA: TGTGCCAGCAGTTTATCGTCCGTGACAGGGTACAATGAGCAGTTCTTC

J gene: TRBJ2-7
D gene: TRBD2
clone size: .
V gene: TRBV5-4
CDR3 protein: CASRGIGGSGSSYEQYF
CDR3 DNA: TGTGCCAGCAGGGGGATCGGGGGGAGCGGGAGCTCCTACGAGCAGTACTTC

J gene: TRBJ2-1
D gene: .
clone size: once
V gene: TRBV7-9
CDR3 protein: CASSLGPEQFF
CDR3 DNA: TGTGCCAGCAGCTTAGGCCCGGAGCAGTTCTTC